One sample yielded the 10 T cell receptor beta chains listed below, sequenced in a study of cytomegalovirus exposure and HLA in healthy donors (dated 2017 in TCRdb). The method was the immunoSEQ multiplex PCR assay. A mixture of 60 forward primers for TCR Vbeta segments and 13 reverse primers for TCR Jbeta segments was used in the multiplex PCR. The table was pulled from immuneACCESS by TCRdb, which kept in-frame rearrangements only. Such tables lose some clones; where checked, under half of the loss comes from unresolved V genes, and the rest has no known cause. The sample table shows 84,000 or so clones, and around 82% are seen once. The ten largest account for about 3.1% of the sample. The sample was PBMCs. The origin of the receptors is a man aged 50 or older in good health and CMV-seronegative.

The chain employs TRBV5-1 and TRBJ1-2; weak D call: TRBD1 (6 bases). The CDR3 is made up of 15 amino acids. Germline lookup yields CDR1 SGHRS and CDR2 YFSETQ. Deletions cut 1 base from V and 8 bases from J, with 18 bases between. The CDR3 loop is CASSLWQGSSEGYTF. In DNA, the CDR3 is TGCGCCAGCAGCTTGTGGCAGGGGTCTTCGGAAGGCTACACCTTC.

The rearrangement uses TRBV28 and TRBJ1-1; 7 bases are shared with TRBD1. Germline trimming cut 6 bases from V and 1 base from J; bases unmatched to any gene: 2. Germline lookup yields CDR1 MDHEN and CDR2 SYDVKM. CDR3 length: 13 residues. The CDR3 region has the DNA TGTGCCAGCAGAGGGACAGCGAACACTGAAGCTTTCTTT. This gives the protein CASRGTANTEAFF.

The chain is built from TRBV4-1 and TRBJ1-1; possible D gene TRBD1, 6 bases. Germline V gene sequence: CDR1 MGHRA, CDR2 YSYEKL. V gave up 0 bases and J gave up 10 bases, with 18 bases separating them. This CDR3 region has 15 residues. The DNA for the CDR3 is TGCGCCAGCAGCCAAGAGTCTGCACAGGGTTTCGGAGCTTTCTTT. Its translation: CASSQESAQGFGAFF.

The chain joins TRBV15 to TRBJ2-7; a weak D match, TRBD1 (6 bases). This CDR3 is built from 14 residues. Germline V CDR1 and CDR2: LNHNV, YYDKDF (reference sequence). Trimming left V 0 bases short and J 1 base short, with 7 bases between. This CDR3 reads CATSREGGSYEQYF. The CDR3 bases are TGTGCCACCAGCAGAGAAGGGGGATCCTACGAGCAGTACTTC.

The gene calls are TRBV6-6 and TRBJ2-7, with 8 bases lining up with TRBD1. This CDR3 is 12 amino acids long. From germline, CDR1 is MNHNY and CDR2 SVGAGI (reference sequence). V gave up 4 bases and J gave up 5 bases; unmatched junction bases: 1. This chain's CDR3 is CASSWTGNEQYF. CDR3 coding DNA: TGTGCCAGCAGTTGGACAGGGAACGAGCAGTACTTC.

The rearrangement joins TRBV7-2 to TRBJ2-7; 8 nucleotides align to TRBD1. CDR1 is SGHTA and CDR2 is FQGNSA in the germline V gene. V gave up 8 bases and J gave up 1 base; unmatched junction bases: 13. This CDR3 is built from 16 residues. The CDR3: CASADRGGSASYEQYF. In nucleotides, the CDR3 is TGTGCCAGCGCTGACAGGGGTGGATCAGCTTCCTACGAGCAGTACTTC. The whole variable domain, filled in from reference TRBV7-2 and TRBJ2-7, reads GAGVSQSPSNKVTEKGKDVELRCDPISGHTALYWYRQSLGQGLEFLIYFQGNSAPDKSGLPSDRFSAERTGGSVSTLTIQRTQQEDSAVYLCASADRGGSASYEQYFGPGTRLTVT.

The rearrangement links TRBV6-5 to TRBJ2-7, with TRBD2 matching 8 bases. Trimming took 3 bases from V and 5 from J; bases not matched to a gene: 3. The CDR3 loop spans 13 amino acids. Germline CDR1 and CDR2: MNHEY and SVGAGI. CDR3 in amino acids: CASSYSGAHEQYF. CDR3 nucleotide sequence: TGTGCCAGCAGTTATAGCGGGGCTCACGAGCAGTACTTC.

The rearrangement uses TRBV5-4 and TRBJ1-1; D is perhaps TRBD1 (5 bases). The V end lost 2 bases, the J end lost 1 base, and 15 bases lay between the germline ends. CDR3 length equals 16 residues. Per the germline V gene, CDR1 is SGHNT and CDR2 is YYREEE (reference sequence). Written as DNA, the CDR3 is TGTGCCAGCAGCTTCGGCGCTGCCGGGGGGAACACTGAAGCTTTCTTT. This encodes CASSFGAAGGNTEAFF.

V and J are TRBV4-1 and TRBJ2-2; the D gene is possibly TRBD1 (7 bases). The CDR3 covers 14 residues. V lost 2 bases and J 14 bases, leaving 18 bases between the germline ends. Germline values: CDR1 MGHRA, CDR2 YSYEKL. The DNA for the CDR3 is TGCGCCAGCAGCCAATTAGAGGCAGGGGGGCGCCTGTTTTTT. This codes for CASSQLEAGGRLFF.

The chain is built from TRBV7-2 and TRBJ2-2; TRBD1 might be the D (5 bases). Per germline, CDR1 SGHTA and CDR2 FQGNSA. The CDR3 runs to 15 residues. V lost 3 bases, J lost 7 bases, and 15 bases lay in between. The CDR3 region is CASSFQGHPSGELFF. As DNA, the CDR3 is TGTGCCAGCAGCTTCCAGGGCCACCCGAGCGGGGAGCTGTTTTTT.